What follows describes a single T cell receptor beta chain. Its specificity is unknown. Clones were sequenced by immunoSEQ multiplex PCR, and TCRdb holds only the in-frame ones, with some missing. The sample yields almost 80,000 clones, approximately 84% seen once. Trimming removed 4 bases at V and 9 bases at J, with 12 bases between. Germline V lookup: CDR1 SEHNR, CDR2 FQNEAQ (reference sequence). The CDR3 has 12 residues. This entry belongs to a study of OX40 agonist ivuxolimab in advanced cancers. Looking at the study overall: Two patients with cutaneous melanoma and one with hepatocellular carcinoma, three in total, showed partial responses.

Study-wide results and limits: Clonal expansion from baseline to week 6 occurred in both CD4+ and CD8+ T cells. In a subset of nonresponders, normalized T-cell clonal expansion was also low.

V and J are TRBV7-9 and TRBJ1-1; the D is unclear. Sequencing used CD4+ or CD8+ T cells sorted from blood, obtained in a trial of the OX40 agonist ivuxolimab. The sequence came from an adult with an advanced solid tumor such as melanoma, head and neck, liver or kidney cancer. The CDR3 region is CASSSGAGKAFF. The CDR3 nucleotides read TGTGCCAGCAGCTCCGGCGCGGGGAAAGCTTTCTTT. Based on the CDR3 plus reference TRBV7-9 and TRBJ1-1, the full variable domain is DTGVSQNPRHKITKRGQNVTFRCDPISEHNRLYWYRQTLGQGPEFLTYFQNEAQLEKSRLLSDRFSAERPKGSFSTLEIQRTEQGDSAMYLCASSSGAGKAFFGQGTRLTVV.